These T cell receptor beta chains were read from a single sample in a study of blood T cell repertoires in COVID-19. TCRdb keeps only in-frame clones here, not all; method: immunoSEQ multiplex PCR. The table shows about 46,000 clones, with 80% to 90% occurring only once. Sequenced: peripheral blood. These receptors all come from a human donor in a cohort sampled during active COVID-19. The donor label of this sample is uncertain. CDR3s include the opening cysteine and the closing phenylalanine or tryptophan.

v_call: TRBV7-9
j_call: TRBJ2-5
cdr3_aa: CASSWGGTSGETQYF

v_call: TRBV18
j_call: TRBJ1-1
cdr3_aa: CASSPQGASTEAFF

v_call: TRBV7-2
j_call: TRBJ2-3
cdr3_aa: CASSPSAGGPNTQYF

v_call: TRBV9
j_call: TRBJ1-6
cdr3_aa: CASSGGESYNSPLHF

v_call: TRBV21-1
j_call: TRBJ2-7
cdr3_aa: CASSPRRGSEQYF

v_call: TRBV6-2/TRBV6-3
j_call: TRBJ2-3
cdr3_aa: CASSYGGLMSTDTQYF

v_call: TRBV6-6
j_call: TRBJ2-1
cdr3_aa: CASSAGTSGGNNEQFF

v_call: TRBV5-6
j_call: TRBJ1-2
cdr3_aa: CASSDPAVGGGYTF

v_call: TRBV6-6
j_call: TRBJ1-5
cdr3_aa: CASRRDRDRNQPQHF

v_call: TRBV4-3
j_call: TRBJ1-1
cdr3_aa: CASSARGSEAFF

v_call: TRBV11-1
j_call: TRBJ1-1
cdr3_aa: CASSIRQGLEAFF

v_call: TRBV2
j_call: TRBJ2-2
cdr3_aa: CASSFRGGGTGELFF

v_call: TRBV5-1
j_call: TRBJ2-5
cdr3_aa: CASSPLRREETQYF

v_call: TRBV15
j_call: TRBJ2-5
cdr3_aa: CATSRRGTSGSDTQYF

v_call: TRBV19
j_call: TRBJ2-7
cdr3_aa: CASSAGVTYEQYF

v_call: TRBV5-1
j_call: TRBJ2-7
cdr3_aa: CASSLVRGAYEQYF

v_call: TRBV6-5
j_call: TRBJ2-7
cdr3_aa: CASSHSGGGYEQYF

v_call: TRBV28
j_call: TRBJ1-4
cdr3_aa: CASSFTGVDEKLFF

v_call: TRBV24-1
j_call: TRBJ2-3
cdr3_aa: CATSESRSGGAADTQYF

v_call: TRBV28
j_call: TRBJ1-5
cdr3_aa: CASRSDRPRQPQHF

v_call: TRBV27
j_call: TRBJ2-1
cdr3_aa: CASSLSLVIGGANEQFF

v_call: TRBV7-9
j_call: TRBJ1-2
cdr3_aa: CASTPEGTGGYTF

v_call: TRBV5-1
j_call: TRBJ2-5
cdr3_aa: CASSLEPQETQYF

v_call: TRBV25-1
j_call: TRBJ1-1
cdr3_aa: CASRGGGQAFF

v_call: TRBV19
j_call: TRBJ2-7
cdr3_aa: CASSSDSLGTYEQYF

v_call: TRBV7-9
j_call: TRBJ1-1
cdr3_aa: CASSLAGQGPEAFF

v_call: TRBV7-8
j_call: TRBJ1-6
cdr3_aa: CASSLSRLQPHQSSYNSPLHF

v_call: TRBV5-4
j_call: TRBJ1-2
cdr3_aa: CASSRRDREFGYTF

v_call: TRBV18
j_call: TRBJ2-2
cdr3_aa: CASSPQGQNTGELFF

v_call: TRBV19
j_call: TRBJ1-4
cdr3_aa: CASSTRGVALGEKLFF

v_call: TRBV2
j_call: TRBJ2-1
cdr3_aa: CASSTTSGGALQNEQFF

v_call: TRBV6-2/TRBV6-3
j_call: TRBJ2-5
cdr3_aa: CASSYERGAGETQYF

v_call: TRBV6-5
j_call: TRBJ1-2
cdr3_aa: CASTRDNSLYGYTF

v_call: TRBV4-1
j_call: TRBJ1-1
cdr3_aa: CASSQDRGQGATFF

v_call: TRBV29-1
j_call: TRBJ2-5
cdr3_aa: CSAGRVRGETQYF

v_call: TRBV5-4
j_call: TRBJ1-2
cdr3_aa: CASSLDRWAVGYTF

v_call: TRBV9
j_call: TRBJ2-1
cdr3_aa: CASKSDRNNEQFF

v_call: TRBV7-2
j_call: TRBJ2-7
cdr3_aa: CASSGGGGYEQYF

v_call: TRBV6-4
j_call: TRBJ2-3
cdr3_aa: CASSDSWTGGTDTQYF

v_call: TRBV19
j_call: TRBJ1-4
cdr3_aa: CASSNRGESEKLFF

v_call: TRBV4-2
j_call: TRBJ2-5
cdr3_aa: CASSQDWASDLATQYF

v_call: TRBV5-6
j_call: TRBJ2-7
cdr3_aa: CASSLVAGQGAF

v_call: TRBV18
j_call: TRBJ2-1
cdr3_aa: CASSPPGGSYNEQFF

v_call: TRBV6-6
j_call: TRBJ2-7
cdr3_aa: CASSPAGGNSYEQYF

v_call: TRBV27
j_call: TRBJ2-7
cdr3_aa: CASSPGDSPYEQYF

v_call: TRBV27
j_call: TRBJ2-7
cdr3_aa: CASSLRADPRGSYEQYF

v_call: TRBV4-1
j_call: TRBJ1-2
cdr3_aa: CASSHQGAGGYTF

v_call: TRBV28
j_call: TRBJ1-1
cdr3_aa: CASSAGVTEAFF

v_call: TRBV7-9
j_call: TRBJ2-3
cdr3_aa: CASSFKTGWADTQYF

v_call: TRBV29-1
j_call: TRBJ1-1
cdr3_aa: CSVAAGVATEAFF

v_call: TRBV5-1
j_call: TRBJ1-4
cdr3_aa: CASSLTQGEKLFF

v_call: TRBV11-2
j_call: TRBJ1-2
cdr3_aa: CASDRSRGRVYGYTF

v_call: TRBV5-1
j_call: TRBJ2-2
cdr3_aa: CASSLRLAGSTGELFF

v_call: TRBV18
j_call: TRBJ2-5
cdr3_aa: CASSPSATGALETQYF

v_call: TRBV5-8
j_call: TRBJ1-3
cdr3_aa: CASSSDTSGNTIYF